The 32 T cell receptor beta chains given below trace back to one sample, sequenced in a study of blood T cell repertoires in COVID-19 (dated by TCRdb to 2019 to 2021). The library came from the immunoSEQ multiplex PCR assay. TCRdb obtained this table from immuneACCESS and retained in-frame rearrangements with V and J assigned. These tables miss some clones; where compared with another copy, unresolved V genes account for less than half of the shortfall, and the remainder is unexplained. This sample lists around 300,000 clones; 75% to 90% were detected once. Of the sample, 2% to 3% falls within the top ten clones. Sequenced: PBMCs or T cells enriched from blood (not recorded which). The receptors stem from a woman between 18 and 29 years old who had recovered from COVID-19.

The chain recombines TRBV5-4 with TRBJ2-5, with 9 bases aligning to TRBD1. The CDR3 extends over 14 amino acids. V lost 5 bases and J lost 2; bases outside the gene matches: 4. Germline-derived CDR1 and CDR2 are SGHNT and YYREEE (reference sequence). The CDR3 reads CASRRQGGQETQYF. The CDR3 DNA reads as TGTGCCAGCAGGAGACAGGGGGGGCAAGAGACCCAGTACTTC.

Written as DNA, the CDR3 is TGTGCCACCAGCGACAGGGACAATCAGCCCCAGCATTTT. The encoded protein is CATSDRDNQPQHF. The chain employs TRBV24-1 and TRBJ1-5, with TRBD1 identical over 7 bases. Germline values: CDR1 KGHDR, CDR2 SFDVKD. The ends lost 7 bases at V and 3 bases at J; junction bases unmatched: 2. The CDR3 contains 13 residues.

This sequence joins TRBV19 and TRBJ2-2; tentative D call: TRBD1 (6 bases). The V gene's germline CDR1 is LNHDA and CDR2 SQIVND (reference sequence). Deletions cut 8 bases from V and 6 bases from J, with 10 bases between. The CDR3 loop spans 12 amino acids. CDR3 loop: CASSRGAGELFF. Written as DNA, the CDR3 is TGTGCCAGTTCCAGGGGAGCCGGGGAGCTGTTTTTT.

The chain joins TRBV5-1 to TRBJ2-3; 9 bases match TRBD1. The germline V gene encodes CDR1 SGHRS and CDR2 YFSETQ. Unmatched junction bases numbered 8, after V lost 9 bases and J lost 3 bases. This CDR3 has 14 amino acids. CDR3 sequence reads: CAIGMDRGTDTQYF. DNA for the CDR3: TGCGCCATCGGTATGGACAGGGGTACAGATACGCAGTATTTT.

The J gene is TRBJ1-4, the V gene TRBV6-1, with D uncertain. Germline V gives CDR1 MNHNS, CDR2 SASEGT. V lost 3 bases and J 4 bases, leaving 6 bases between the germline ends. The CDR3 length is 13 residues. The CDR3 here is CASSDRYNEKLFF. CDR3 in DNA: TGTGCCAGCAGTGACAGATATAATGAAAAACTGTTTTTT.

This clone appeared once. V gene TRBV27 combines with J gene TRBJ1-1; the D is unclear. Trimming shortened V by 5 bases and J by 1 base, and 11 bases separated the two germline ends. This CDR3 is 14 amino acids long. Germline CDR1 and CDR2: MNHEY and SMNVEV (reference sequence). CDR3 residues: CASSPSRGNTEAFF. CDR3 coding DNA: TGTGCCAGCAGTCCTAGCCGAGGGAACACTGAAGCTTTCTTT.

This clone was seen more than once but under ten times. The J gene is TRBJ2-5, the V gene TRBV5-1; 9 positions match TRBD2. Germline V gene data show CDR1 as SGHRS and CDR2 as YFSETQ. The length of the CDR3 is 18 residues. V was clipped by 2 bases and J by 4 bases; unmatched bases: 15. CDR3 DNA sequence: TGCGCCAGCAGCTTCGGGGCCGCTAGCGGGGTATGGAGAGAGACCCAGTACTTC. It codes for CASSFGAASGVWRETQYF.

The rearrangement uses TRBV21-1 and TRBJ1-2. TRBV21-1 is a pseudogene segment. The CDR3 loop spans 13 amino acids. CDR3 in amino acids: CASSRLRIYGYTF. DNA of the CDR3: TGTGCCAGCAGCAGGTTGAGGATATATGGCTACACCTTC.

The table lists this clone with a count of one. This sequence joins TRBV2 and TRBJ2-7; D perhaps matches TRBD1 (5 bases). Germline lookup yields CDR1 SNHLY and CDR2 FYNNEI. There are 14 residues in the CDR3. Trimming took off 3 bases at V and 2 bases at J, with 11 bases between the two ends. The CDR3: CASSDQGGTYEQYF. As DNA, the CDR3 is TGTGCCAGCAGTGACCAGGGCGGCACCTACGAGCAGTACTTC.

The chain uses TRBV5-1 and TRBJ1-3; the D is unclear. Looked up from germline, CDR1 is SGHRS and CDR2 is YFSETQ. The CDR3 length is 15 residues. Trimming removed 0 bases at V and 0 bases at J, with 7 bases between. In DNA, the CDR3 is TGCGCCAGCAGCTTGGTGACGGGCTCTGGAAACACCATATATTTT. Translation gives CASSLVTGSGNTIYF.

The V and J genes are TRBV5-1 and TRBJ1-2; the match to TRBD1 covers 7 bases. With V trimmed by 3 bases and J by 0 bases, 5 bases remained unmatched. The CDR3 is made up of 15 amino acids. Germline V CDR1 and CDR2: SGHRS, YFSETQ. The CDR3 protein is CASSSAQGANYGYTF. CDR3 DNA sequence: TGCGCCAGCAGCTCCGCTCAGGGGGCTAACTATGGCTACACCTTC.

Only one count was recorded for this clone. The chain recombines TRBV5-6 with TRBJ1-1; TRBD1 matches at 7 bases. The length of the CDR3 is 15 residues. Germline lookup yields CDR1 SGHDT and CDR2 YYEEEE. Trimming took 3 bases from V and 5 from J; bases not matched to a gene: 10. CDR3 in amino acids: CASSSRQGEGTEAFF. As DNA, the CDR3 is TGTGCCAGCAGCTCTAGACAGGGCGAGGGTACTGAAGCTTTCTTT. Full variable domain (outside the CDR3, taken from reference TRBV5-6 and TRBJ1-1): DAGVTQSPTHLIKTRGQQVTLRCSPKSGHDTVSWYQQALGQGPQFIFQYYEEEERQRGNFPDRFSGHQFPNYSSELNVNALLLGDSALYLCASSSRQGEGTEAFFGQGTRLTVV.

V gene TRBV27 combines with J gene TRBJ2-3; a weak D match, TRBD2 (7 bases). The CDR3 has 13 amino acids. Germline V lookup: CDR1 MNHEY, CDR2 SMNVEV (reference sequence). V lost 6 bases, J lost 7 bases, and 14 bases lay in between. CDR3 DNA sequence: TGTGCCAGCAGGGGGGGGCTTGGAAATACGCAGTATTTT. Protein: CASRGGLGNTQYF.

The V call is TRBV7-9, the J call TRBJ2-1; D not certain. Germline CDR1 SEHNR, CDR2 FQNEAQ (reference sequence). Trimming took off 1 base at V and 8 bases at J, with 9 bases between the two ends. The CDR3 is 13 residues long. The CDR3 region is CASSLGQYDEQFF. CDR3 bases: TGTGCCAGCAGCTTAGGCCAGTACGATGAGCAGTTCTTC.

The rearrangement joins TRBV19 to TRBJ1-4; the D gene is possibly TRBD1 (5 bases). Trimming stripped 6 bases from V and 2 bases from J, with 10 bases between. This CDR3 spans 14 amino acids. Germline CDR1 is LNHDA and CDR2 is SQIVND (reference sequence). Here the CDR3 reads CASSQTDTNEKLFF. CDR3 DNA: TGTGCCAGTAGCCAGACAGATACTAATGAAAAACTGTTTTTT.

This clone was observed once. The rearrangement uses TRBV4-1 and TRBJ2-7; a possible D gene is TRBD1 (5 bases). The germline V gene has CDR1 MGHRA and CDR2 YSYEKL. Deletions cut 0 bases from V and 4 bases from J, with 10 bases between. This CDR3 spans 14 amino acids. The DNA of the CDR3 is TGCGCCAGCAGCCAAGAAAACAGGTTATACGAGCAGTACTTC. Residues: CASSQENRLYEQYF.

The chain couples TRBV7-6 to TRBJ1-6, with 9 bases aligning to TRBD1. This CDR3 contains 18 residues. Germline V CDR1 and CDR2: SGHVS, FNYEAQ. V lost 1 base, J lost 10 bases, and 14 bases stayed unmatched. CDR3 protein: CASSLDVGTGLLGSPLHF. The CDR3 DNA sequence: TGTGCCAGCAGCTTAGATGTCGGGACAGGGCTGCTTGGCTCACCCCTCCACTTT.

CDR3 amino acids: CASSFAGTDYNSPLHF. The CDR3 nucleotides are TGTGCCAGCAGCTTTGCCGGGACTGATTATAATTCACCCCTCCACTTT. This chain joins TRBV7-8 and TRBJ1-6; weak D call: TRBD1 (5 bases). The CDR3 has 16 residues. V was shortened by 3 bases and J by 4 bases, with 13 bases between the two germline ends. Germline assignment: CDR1 SGHVS and CDR2 FQNEAQ.

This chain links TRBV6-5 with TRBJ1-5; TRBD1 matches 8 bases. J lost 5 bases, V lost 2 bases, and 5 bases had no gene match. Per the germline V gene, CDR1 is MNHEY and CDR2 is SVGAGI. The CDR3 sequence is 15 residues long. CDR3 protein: CASSYGQGSDQPQHF. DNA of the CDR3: TGTGCCAGCAGTTACGGACAGGGATCCGATCAGCCCCAGCATTTT.

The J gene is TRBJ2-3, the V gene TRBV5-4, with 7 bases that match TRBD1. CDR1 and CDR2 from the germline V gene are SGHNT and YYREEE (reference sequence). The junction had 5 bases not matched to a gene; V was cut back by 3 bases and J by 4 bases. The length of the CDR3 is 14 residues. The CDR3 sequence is CASSSKGGSDTQYF. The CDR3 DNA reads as TGTGCCAGCAGCTCGAAAGGGGGCTCAGATACGCAGTATTTT.

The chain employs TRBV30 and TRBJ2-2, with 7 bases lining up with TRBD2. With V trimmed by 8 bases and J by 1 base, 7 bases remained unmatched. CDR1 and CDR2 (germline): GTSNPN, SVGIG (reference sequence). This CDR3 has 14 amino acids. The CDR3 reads CARRTSGNTGELFF. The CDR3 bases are TGTGCCAGACGGACTAGTGGGAACACCGGGGAGCTGTTTTTT.

In DNA, the CDR3 is TGCGCCAGCAGCGAACAGGGGTTTGGAAACACCATATATTTT. Translating gives CASSEQGFGNTIYF. The chain carries TRBV5-1 and TRBJ1-3; 7 bases match TRBD1. The CDR3 consists of 14 residues. V gave up 4 bases and J gave up 3 bases; unmatched junction bases: 4. Looked up from germline, CDR1 is SGHRS and CDR2 is YFSETQ.

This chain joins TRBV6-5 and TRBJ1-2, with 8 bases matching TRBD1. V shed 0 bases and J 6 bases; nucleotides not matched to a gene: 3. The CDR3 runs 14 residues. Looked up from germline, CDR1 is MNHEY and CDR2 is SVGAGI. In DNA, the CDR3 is TGTGCCAGCAGTTACTCTTCAGGGGGCCATGGCTACACCTTC. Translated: CASSYSSGGHGYTF.

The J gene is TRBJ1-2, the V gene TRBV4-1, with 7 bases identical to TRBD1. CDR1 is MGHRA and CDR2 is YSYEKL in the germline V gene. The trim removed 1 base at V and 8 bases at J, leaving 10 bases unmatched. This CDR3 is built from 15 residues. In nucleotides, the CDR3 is TGCGCCAGCAGCCAAGTTCAGGACAGGTTGGGCGGCTACACCTTC. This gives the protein CASSQVQDRLGGYTF.

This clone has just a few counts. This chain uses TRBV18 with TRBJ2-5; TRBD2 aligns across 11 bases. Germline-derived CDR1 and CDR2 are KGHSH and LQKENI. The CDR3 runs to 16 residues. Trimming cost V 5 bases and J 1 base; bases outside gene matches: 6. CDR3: CASSTTSGDFQETQYF. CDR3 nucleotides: TGTGCCAGCTCAACGACTAGCGGGGATTTCCAAGAGACCCAGTACTTC. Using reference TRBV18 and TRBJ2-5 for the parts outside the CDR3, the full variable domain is NAGVMQNPRHLVRRRGQEARLRCSPMKGHSHVYWYRQLPEEGLKFMVYLQKENIIDESGMPKERFSAEFPKEGPSILRIQQVVRGDSAAYFCASSTTSGDFQETQYFGPGTRLLVL.

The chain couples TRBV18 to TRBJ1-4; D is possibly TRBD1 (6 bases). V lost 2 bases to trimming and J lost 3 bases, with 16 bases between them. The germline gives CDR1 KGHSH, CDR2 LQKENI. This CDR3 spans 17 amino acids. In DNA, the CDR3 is TGTGCCAGCTCACCATACCTGATGGGGGCCCCTAATGAAAAACTGTTTTTT. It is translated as CASSPYLMGAPNEKLFF.

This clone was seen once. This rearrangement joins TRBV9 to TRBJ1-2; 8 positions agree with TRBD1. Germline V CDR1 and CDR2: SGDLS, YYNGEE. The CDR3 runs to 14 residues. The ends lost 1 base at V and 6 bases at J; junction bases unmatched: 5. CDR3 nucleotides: TGTGCCAGCAGCGTATTGGACAGGGTCGATGGCTACACCTTC. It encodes CASSVLDRVDGYTF.

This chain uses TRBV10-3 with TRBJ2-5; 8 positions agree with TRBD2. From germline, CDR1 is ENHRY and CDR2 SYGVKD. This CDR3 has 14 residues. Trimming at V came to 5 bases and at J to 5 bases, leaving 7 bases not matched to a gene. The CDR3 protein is CAISSGLAMETQYF. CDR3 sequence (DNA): TGTGCCATCAGTTCCGGACTAGCCATGGAGACCCAGTACTTC.

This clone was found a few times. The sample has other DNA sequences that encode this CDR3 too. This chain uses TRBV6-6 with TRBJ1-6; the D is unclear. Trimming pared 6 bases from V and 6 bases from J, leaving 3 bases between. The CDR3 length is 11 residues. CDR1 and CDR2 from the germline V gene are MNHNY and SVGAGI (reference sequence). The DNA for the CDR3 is TGTGCCAGCAGCCTTAATTCACCCCTCCACTTT. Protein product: CASSLNSPLHF.

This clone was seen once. CDR3 DNA sequence: TGTGCCGGACGGACAGAGCCCTACAATGAGCAGTTCTTC. Translating gives CAGRTEPYNEQFF. The chain links TRBV6-5 to TRBJ2-1, with D perhaps matching TRBD1 (6 bases). Looked up from germline, CDR1 is MNHEY and CDR2 is SVGAGI. Trimming removed 11 bases from V and 2 bases from J, with 13 bases in between. This CDR3 is 13 amino acids long.

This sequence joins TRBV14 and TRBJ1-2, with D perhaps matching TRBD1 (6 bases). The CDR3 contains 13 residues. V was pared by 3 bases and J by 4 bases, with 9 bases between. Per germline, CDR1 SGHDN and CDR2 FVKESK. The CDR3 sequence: CASSQQGIYGYTF. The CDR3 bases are TGTGCCAGCAGCCAGCAGGGGATCTATGGCTACACCTTC.

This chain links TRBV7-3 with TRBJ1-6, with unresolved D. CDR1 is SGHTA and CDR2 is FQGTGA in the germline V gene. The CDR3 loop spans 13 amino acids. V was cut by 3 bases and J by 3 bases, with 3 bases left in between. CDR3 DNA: TGTGCCAGCAGCTTGAGCTATAATTCACCCCTCCACTTT. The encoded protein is CASSLSYNSPLHF. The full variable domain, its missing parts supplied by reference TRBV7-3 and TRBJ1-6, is GAGVSQTPSNKVTEKGKYVELRCDPISGHTALYWYRQSLGQGPEFLIYFQGTGAADDSGLPNDRFFAVRPEGSVSTLKIQRTERGDSAVYLCASSLSYNSPLHFGNGTRLTVT.